This T cell receptor (beta chain) is drawn from a study of blood T cell repertoires in COVID-19. Overall study: The United States, Italy and Spain were the sources of the acute and convalescent COVID-19 samples. From T cells, B-cell-depleted T cells, or PBMCs came the material, which was cDNA or gDNA.

Germline-derived CDR1 and CDR2 are SGHNT and YYREEE (reference sequence). The CDR3 has 13 residues. V shed 0 bases and J shed 1 base, with 4 bases lying between them. Authors' processing steps: Scientists estimated how many nucleated cells there were by amplifying reference gene primers. The data were produced by immunoSEQ multiplex PCR, yet TCRdb's version contains in-frame clones alone and is incomplete. From that table come the V and J calls and clone size; the DNA was used to work out D and trimming. The sample shows 250,000 to 400,000 clones, around 86% of them seen only once. About this clone: The same CDR3 also results from other DNA sequences found in this sample.

The sample was peripheral blood. This clonotype originated in a man over 45 with active or convalescent COVID-19. This chain links TRBV5-4 with TRBJ1-2, with D hard to call. The CDR3 DNA sequence: TGTGCCAGCAGCTTGGCGGTTAACTATGGCTACACCTTC. Its translation is CASSLAVNYGYTF.